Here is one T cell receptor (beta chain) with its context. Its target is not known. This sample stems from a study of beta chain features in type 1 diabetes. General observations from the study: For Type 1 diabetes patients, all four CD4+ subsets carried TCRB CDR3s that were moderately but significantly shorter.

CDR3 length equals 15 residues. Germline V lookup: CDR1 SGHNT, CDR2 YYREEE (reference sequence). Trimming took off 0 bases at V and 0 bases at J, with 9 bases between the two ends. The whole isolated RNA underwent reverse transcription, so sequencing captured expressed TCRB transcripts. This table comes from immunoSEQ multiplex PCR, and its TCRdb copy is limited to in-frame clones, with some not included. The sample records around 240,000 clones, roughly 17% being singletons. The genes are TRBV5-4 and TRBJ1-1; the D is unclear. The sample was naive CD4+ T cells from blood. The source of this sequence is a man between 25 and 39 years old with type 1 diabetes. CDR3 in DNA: TGTGCCAGCAGCTTGGGGGAAGGGCTGAACACTGAAGCTTTCTTT. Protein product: CASSLGEGLNTEAFF. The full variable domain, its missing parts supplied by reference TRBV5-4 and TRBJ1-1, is ETGVTQSPTHLIKTRGQQVTLRCSSQSGHNTVSWYQQALGQGPQFIFQYYREEENGRGNFPPRFSGLQFPNYSSELNVNALELDDSALYLCASSLGEGLNTEAFFGQGTRLTVV.